This is a list of T cell receptor beta chains from one sample in a study of OX40 agonist ivuxolimab in advanced cancers. Method: immunoSEQ multiplex PCR; TCRdb's copy keeps in-frame clones and lacks some. Of some 80,000 clones detected, roughly 90% appear once; the ten largest clones hold about 8%. The input for sequencing was CD4+ or CD8+ T cells sorted from blood, taken in a trial of the OX40 agonist ivuxolimab. The receptors derive from an adult with an advanced solid tumor such as melanoma, head and neck, liver or kidney cancer. Each CDR3 is given without its conserved first and last residue.

V gene: TRBV13
CDR3 protein: ASSASGPTYEQY

V gene: TRBV7-9
CDR3 protein: ASSPPGSAPYEQY

V gene: TRBV18
CDR3 protein: ASSPGQGVVDIQY

V gene: TRBV4-3
CDR3 protein: ASSQGVLREGSPEAF

V gene: TRBV7-9
CDR3 protein: ASSTDRSDGYT

V gene: TRBV29-1
CDR3 protein: SVHDGTNEKLF

V gene: TRBV15
CDR3 protein: ATREGGTEAF

V gene: TRBV6-6
CDR3 protein: ASSAPGEPQH

V gene: TRBV7-9
CDR3 protein: ASSLDWTENEQF

V gene: TRBV27
CDR3 protein: ASWTGGVSGANVLT

V gene: TRBV1
CDR3 protein: TSSHEGWRGSPLH

V gene: TRBV14
CDR3 protein: ASSQVLSQGILYGYT

V gene: TRBV6-6
CDR3 protein: ASSYAVTTGELF

V gene: TRBV20-1
CDR3 protein: SAMAHEQY

V gene: TRBV5-1
CDR3 protein: ASSFREMNTEAF

V gene: TRBV9
CDR3 protein: ASSVGRNTEAF

V gene: TRBV7-9
CDR3 protein: AISWGEGTTDTQY